This is a list of T cell receptor beta chains from one sample in a study of control samples from healthy donors and cancer patients. Method: immunoSEQ multiplex PCR; TCRdb's copy keeps in-frame clones and lacks some. This sample has 150,000 to 200,000 clones, with roughly 91% found just once. The specimen was blood. These receptor sequences come from a woman in her twenties or thirties in good health. Each CDR3 is given with its conserved first and last residue. The order of the fields is V gene, CDR3 length, clone size, J gene, D gene, CDR3 protein, CDR3 DNA. A D gene is named only where the DNA matches it firmly. Clone size is stated in some rows and not others, as once, few, many or a class when expanded.

v_gene: TRBV5-1; len: 15; abundance: NA; j_gene: TRBJ1-5; d_gene: NA; CDR3aa: CASSLGGANNQPQHF; CDR3nt: TGCGCCAGCAGCTTGGGAGGGGCAAACAATCAGCCCCAGCATTTT
v_gene: TRBV7-9; len: 14; abundance: NA; j_gene: TRBJ2-1; d_gene: TRBD2; CDR3aa: CASSFYGRGNEQFF; CDR3nt: TGTGCCAGCAGCTTTTACGGGAGGGGCAATGAGCAGTTCTTC
v_gene: TRBV2; len: 15; abundance: NA; j_gene: TRBJ2-4; d_gene: TRBD2; CDR3aa: CASSENSGGGDIQYF; CDR3nt: TGTGCCAGCAGTGAGAATAGCGGGGGAGGTGACATTCAGTACTTC
v_gene: TRBV6-5; len: 12; abundance: NA; j_gene: TRBJ1-4; d_gene: NA; CDR3aa: CASRDINEKLFF; CDR3nt: TGTGCCAGCAGGGACATTAATGAAAAACTGTTTTTT
v_gene: TRBV3-1/TRBV3-2; len: 14; abundance: NA; j_gene: TRBJ2-1; d_gene: NA; CDR3aa: CASSQGGLYNEQFF; CDR3nt: TGTGCCAGCAGCCAAGGGGGACTTTACAATGAGCAGTTCTTC
v_gene: TRBV9; len: 14; abundance: once; j_gene: TRBJ2-2; d_gene: TRBD1; CDR3aa: CASSGQGWGGELFF; CDR3nt: TGTGCCAGCAGCGGACAGGGGTGGGGCGGGGAGCTGTTTTTT
v_gene: TRBV14; len: 17; abundance: NA; j_gene: TRBJ2-3; d_gene: TRBD2; CDR3aa: CASSQGIAGGSTDTQYF; CDR3nt: TGTGCCAGCAGCCAAGGGATAGCGGGGGGGTCCACAGATACGCAGTATTTT
v_gene: TRBV6-5; len: 13; abundance: NA; j_gene: TRBJ2-1; d_gene: NA; CDR3aa: CASTREVYNEQFF; CDR3nt: TGTGCCAGCACCAGGGAAGTCTACAATGAGCAGTTCTTC
v_gene: TRBV7-2; len: 15; abundance: NA; j_gene: TRBJ2-1; d_gene: TRBD2; CDR3aa: CASSSPGLAANEQFF; CDR3nt: TGTGCCAGCAGCTCACCGGGACTAGCGGCCAATGAGCAGTTCTTC
v_gene: TRBV19; len: 15; abundance: NA; j_gene: TRBJ2-2; d_gene: TRBD1; CDR3aa: CASSIDRGNTGELFF; CDR3nt: TGTGCCAGTAGTATCGACAGGGGGAACACCGGGGAGCTGTTTTTT
v_gene: TRBV28; len: 15; abundance: few; j_gene: TRBJ1-6; d_gene: TRBD1; CDR3aa: CASSLLQGAGSPLHF; CDR3nt: TGTGCCAGCAGTTTACTCCAGGGGGCAGGGTCACCCCTCCACTTT
v_gene: TRBV3-1/TRBV3-2; len: 17; abundance: once; j_gene: TRBJ1-2; d_gene: NA; CDR3aa: CASSQKPYTNRDYGYTF; CDR3nt: TGTGCCAGCAGCCAAAAGCCATACACAAACAGGGACTATGGCTACACCTTC
v_gene: TRBV19; len: 14; abundance: NA; j_gene: TRBJ2-6; d_gene: NA; CDR3aa: CASSDSSGANVLTF; CDR3nt: TGTGCCAGTAGTGACAGCTCTGGGGCCAACGTCCTGACTTTC
v_gene: TRBV4-3; len: 16; abundance: NA; j_gene: TRBJ1-4; d_gene: NA; CDR3aa: CASSQEYGATNEKLFF; CDR3nt: TGCGCCAGCAGCCAAGAATACGGTGCAACTAATGAAAAACTGTTTTTT
v_gene: TRBV7-9; len: 18; abundance: NA; j_gene: TRBJ2-3; d_gene: TRBD2; CDR3aa: CASSLGATSGGHTDTQYF; CDR3nt: TGTGCCAGCAGCTTAGGAGCGACTAGCGGGGGCCACACAGATACGCAGTATTTT
v_gene: TRBV7-9; len: 16; abundance: NA; j_gene: TRBJ2-3; d_gene: NA; CDR3aa: CASSLVGTSSTDTQYF; CDR3nt: TGTGCCAGCAGCTTAGTTGGGACTTCTAGCACAGATACGCAGTATTTT
v_gene: TRBV19; len: 13; abundance: NA; j_gene: TRBJ1-5; d_gene: NA; CDR3aa: CASSIAGNQPQHF; CDR3nt: TGTGCCAGTAGTATCGCAGGCAATCAGCCCCAGCATTTT
v_gene: TRBV4-2; len: 16; abundance: once; j_gene: TRBJ2-3; d_gene: NA; CDR3aa: CASSQDGTASTDTQYF; CDR3nt: TGTGCCAGCAGCCAAGATGGGACGGCTAGCACAGATACGCAGTATTTT
v_gene: TRBV5-4; len: 15; abundance: NA; j_gene: TRBJ2-3; d_gene: TRBD2; CDR3aa: CASSFLAGGKDTQYF; CDR3nt: TGTGCCAGCAGCTTCCTAGCGGGGGGAAAAGATACGCAGTATTTT
v_gene: TRBV19; len: 13; abundance: NA; j_gene: TRBJ1-5; d_gene: NA; CDR3aa: CASSIVGNQPQHF; CDR3nt: TGTGCCAGTAGTATAGTCGGCAATCAGCCCCAGCATTTT
v_gene: TRBV7-8; len: 20; abundance: NA; j_gene: TRBJ2-7; d_gene: TRBD2; CDR3aa: CASSFPPGLAGGGRSYEQYF; CDR3nt: TGTGCCAGCAGCTTCCCCCCGGGACTAGCGGGAGGGGGTCGTTCGTACGAGCAGTACTTC
v_gene: TRBV6-5; len: 15; abundance: few; j_gene: TRBJ2-2; d_gene: TRBD2; CDR3aa: CASSTGTSDTGELFF; CDR3nt: TGTGCCAGCAGTACCGGGACTAGCGATACCGGGGAGCTGTTTTTT
v_gene: TRBV18; len: 16; abundance: NA; j_gene: TRBJ2-7; d_gene: TRBD2; CDR3aa: CASSPGLAGEGYEQYF; CDR3nt: TGTGCCAGCTCACCGGGACTAGCGGGAGAGGGGTACGAGCAGTACTTC
v_gene: TRBV5-1; len: 15; abundance: NA; j_gene: TRBJ2-7; d_gene: NA; CDR3aa: CASRLLGAPEYEQYF; CDR3nt: TGCGCCAGCAGGCTACTCGGCGCACCAGAATACGAGCAGTACTTC
v_gene: TRBV7-9; len: 13; abundance: once; j_gene: TRBJ1-6; d_gene: NA; CDR3aa: CASSLVRDSPLHF; CDR3nt: TGTGCCAGCAGCTTAGTCAGGGATTCACCCCTCCACTTT
v_gene: TRBV9; len: 15; abundance: NA; j_gene: TRBJ2-1; d_gene: TRBD2; CDR3aa: CASSVGLAGDNEQFF; CDR3nt: TGTGCCAGCAGCGTAGGGCTAGCGGGAGACAATGAGCAGTTCTTC
v_gene: TRBV19; len: 12; abundance: few; j_gene: TRBJ1-5; d_gene: NA; CDR3aa: CASSWGGQPQHF; CDR3nt: TGTGCCTCCTCCTGGGGAGGTCAGCCCCAGCATTTT
v_gene: TRBV9; len: 16; abundance: NA; j_gene: TRBJ2-1; d_gene: NA; CDR3aa: CASSVLGESSYNEQFF; CDR3nt: TGTGCCAGCAGCGTATTGGGGGAGAGCTCCTACAATGAGCAGTTCTTC
v_gene: TRBV7-3; len: 14; abundance: few; j_gene: TRBJ2-1; d_gene: TRBD2; CDR3aa: CASSLAGGPNEQFF; CDR3nt: TGTGCCAGCAGCTTAGCGGGGGGGCCGAATGAGCAGTTCTTC
v_gene: TRBV7-9; len: 15; abundance: NA; j_gene: TRBJ1-6; d_gene: TRBD1; CDR3aa: CASSYLQGRDSPLHF; CDR3nt: TGTGCCAGCAGCTACCTACAGGGGAGGGATTCACCCCTCCACTTT
v_gene: TRBV4-3; len: 15; abundance: NA; j_gene: TRBJ2-7; d_gene: NA; CDR3aa: CASSQGPGTTYEQYF; CDR3nt: TGCGCCAGCAGCCAAGGCCCGGGGACCACATACGAGCAGTACTTC
v_gene: TRBV29-1; len: 11; abundance: NA; j_gene: TRBJ1-2; d_gene: NA; CDR3aa: CSVEDGGGYTF; CDR3nt: TGCAGCGTTGAAGATGGGGGAGGCTACACCTTC
v_gene: TRBV6-2/TRBV6-3; len: 12; abundance: NA; j_gene: TRBJ1-1; d_gene: NA; CDR3aa: CASSWANTEAFF; CDR3nt: TGTGCCAGCAGTTGGGCGAACACTGAAGCTTTCTTT
v_gene: TRBV7-6; len: 16; abundance: NA; j_gene: TRBJ2-6; d_gene: NA; CDR3aa: CASSYHRSSGANVLTF; CDR3nt: TGTGCCAGCAGCTACCACAGGAGCTCTGGGGCCAACGTCCTGACTTTC
v_gene: TRBV29-1; len: 14; abundance: NA; j_gene: TRBJ1-3; d_gene: NA; CDR3aa: CSVRGGSSGNTIYF; CDR3nt: TGCAGCGTGAGGGGAGGGTCATCTGGAAACACCATATATTTT
v_gene: TRBV2; len: 13; abundance: NA; j_gene: TRBJ1-4; d_gene: NA; CDR3aa: CASRTGWNEKLFF; CDR3nt: TGTGCCAGCAGGACAGGTTGGAATGAAAAACTGTTTTTT
v_gene: TRBV5-1; len: 15; abundance: NA; j_gene: TRBJ2-7; d_gene: TRBD2; CDR3aa: CASSGASGRGNEQYF; CDR3nt: TGCGCCAGCAGCGGAGCTAGCGGGAGGGGAAACGAGCAGTACTTC
v_gene: TRBV6-5; len: 12; abundance: NA; j_gene: TRBJ2-1; d_gene: NA; CDR3aa: CASRSSYNEQFF; CDR3nt: TGTGCCAGCCGTAGCTCCTACAATGAGCAGTTCTTC
v_gene: TRBV5-6; len: 15; abundance: NA; j_gene: TRBJ2-1; d_gene: TRBD2; CDR3aa: CASSLWFLAGNEQFF; CDR3nt: TGTGCCAGCAGCTTGTGGTTCCTAGCGGGGAATGAGCAGTTCTTC
v_gene: TRBV10-3; len: 13; abundance: NA; j_gene: TRBJ2-7; d_gene: TRBD2; CDR3aa: CAIRGTSTYEQYF; CDR3nt: TGTGCCATCAGGGGGACTAGCACCTACGAGCAGTACTTC
v_gene: TRBV6-4; len: 15; abundance: NA; j_gene: TRBJ2-3; d_gene: TRBD2; CDR3aa: CASSDSAGGRDTQYF; CDR3nt: TGTGCCAGCAGTGACTCAGCGGGGGGGCGAGATACGCAGTATTTT
v_gene: TRBV27; len: 16; abundance: NA; j_gene: TRBJ2-1; d_gene: NA; CDR3aa: CASSPRTASSYNEQFF; CDR3nt: TGTGCCAGCAGTCCCCGGACCGCGAGCTCCTACAATGAGCAGTTCTTC
v_gene: TRBV6-5; len: 15; abundance: NA; j_gene: TRBJ2-5; d_gene: TRBD2; CDR3aa: CASSYRSSGQETQYF; CDR3nt: TGTGCCAGCAGTTACCGGTCTAGCGGGCAAGAGACCCAGTACTTC
v_gene: TRBV11-3; len: 16; abundance: NA; j_gene: TRBJ2-7; d_gene: TRBD2; CDR3aa: CASSLDRTSESYEQYF; CDR3nt: TGTGCCAGCAGCTTAGATCGGACTAGCGAGTCCTACGAGCAGTACTTC
v_gene: TRBV11-2; len: 15; abundance: NA; j_gene: TRBJ2-4; d_gene: NA; CDR3aa: CASSLEPGAKNIQYF; CDR3nt: TGTGCCAGCAGCTTAGAGCCGGGGGCCAAAAACATTCAGTACTTC
v_gene: TRBV11-1; len: 14; abundance: NA; j_gene: TRBJ2-5; d_gene: TRBD2; CDR3aa: CASSSGLAQETQYF; CDR3nt: TGTGCCAGCAGCTCGGGACTAGCGCAAGAGACCCAGTACTTC
v_gene: TRBV24-1; len: 15; abundance: NA; j_gene: TRBJ2-3; d_gene: NA; CDR3aa: CATSDYRPNEDTQYF; CDR3nt: TGTGCCACCAGTGATTACAGGCCGAACGAAGATACGCAGTATTTT
v_gene: TRBV18; len: 14; abundance: NA; j_gene: TRBJ2-7; d_gene: TRBD1; CDR3aa: CASSPRQGVYEQYF; CDR3nt: TGTGCCAGCTCACCACGGCAGGGGGTATACGAGCAGTACTTC
v_gene: TRBV11-2; len: 14; abundance: NA; j_gene: TRBJ2-3; d_gene: NA; CDR3aa: CASSPRGRSDTQYF; CDR3nt: TGTGCCAGCAGTCCCAGGGGTAGGTCAGATACGCAGTATTTT
v_gene: TRBV20-1; len: 15; abundance: NA; j_gene: TRBJ2-3; d_gene: NA; CDR3aa: CSASGGGKRTDTQYF; CDR3nt: TGCAGTGCTAGTGGAGGGGGAAAGCGCACAGATACGCAGTATTTT
v_gene: TRBV15; len: 17; abundance: NA; j_gene: TRBJ2-3; d_gene: NA; CDR3aa: CATSRDLAGAGTDTQYF; CDR3nt: TGTGCCACCAGCAGAGATCTTGCGGGGGCAGGCACAGATACGCAGTATTTT
v_gene: TRBV9; len: 15; abundance: NA; j_gene: TRBJ2-3; d_gene: TRBD2; CDR3aa: CASSVAGGAGDTQYF; CDR3nt: TGTGCCAGCAGCGTAGCCGGGGGGGCCGGAGATACGCAGTATTTT
v_gene: TRBV6-6; len: 17; abundance: NA; j_gene: TRBJ2-4; d_gene: TRBD1; CDR3aa: CASSPGTGTVGKNIQYF; CDR3nt: TGTGCCAGCAGTCCCGGGACAGGCACAGTTGGCAAAAACATTCAGTACTTC
v_gene: TRBV6-1; len: 13; abundance: NA; j_gene: TRBJ1-5; d_gene: TRBD1; CDR3aa: CASSGQDYQPQHF; CDR3nt: TGTGCCAGCTCGGGACAGGATTATCAGCCCCAGCATTTT
v_gene: TRBV19; len: 14; abundance: NA; j_gene: TRBJ1-2; d_gene: NA; CDR3aa: CASSIGTTNYGYTF; CDR3nt: TGTGCCAGTAGTATCGGGACGACGAACTATGGCTACACCTTC
v_gene: TRBV12-3/TRBV12-4; len: 11; abundance: NA; j_gene: TRBJ2-1; d_gene: NA; CDR3aa: CASSLPNEQFF; CDR3nt: TGTGCCAGCAGTTTACCCAATGAGCAGTTCTTC
v_gene: TRBV28; len: 13; abundance: NA; j_gene: TRBJ1-2; d_gene: NA; CDR3aa: CASGPRRGDGYTF; CDR3nt: TGTGCCAGCGGCCCGCGGAGGGGGGATGGCTACACCTTC
v_gene: TRBV7-8; len: 13; abundance: once; j_gene: TRBJ1-2; d_gene: NA; CDR3aa: CASSFQGNYGYTF; CDR3nt: TGTGCCAGCAGCTTTCAGGGTAACTATGGCTACACCTTC
v_gene: TRBV10-1; len: 12; abundance: NA; j_gene: TRBJ2-7; d_gene: NA; CDR3aa: CASSATAYEQYF; CDR3nt: TGCGCCAGCAGTGCGACAGCCTACGAGCAGTACTTC